This TCR beta chain was sequenced during a study of T cells after yellow fever vaccination. For the study at large: Libraries from low-cell-number fractions were prepared with the SMART-Seq v4 Ultra Low Input RNA kit.

The study made its TCR cDNA through 5'RACE template switching. That step introduced a universal primer site along with UMIs. TCRdb re-called the 5' RACE reads through MiXCR, storing one row per CDR3 protein. The top ten hold 20% to 25% of the sample, which has about 85,000 distinct CDR3 sequences, about an eighth seen once. The ends were cut back, 4 bases at V and 2 bases at J, with 13 bases in the middle. The CDR3 loop spans 15 amino acids. The study's findings and limits: High-abundance clonotypes from the bulk population could contaminate FACS-sorted repertoires.

This clonotype showed up just a few times. The specimen comprised CD8+ T cells not binding an NS4B(214-222) dextramer, sorted from PBMCs, sampled about 21 days after the first yellow fever vaccination. V and J are TRBV12-3 or TRBV12-4 and TRBJ2-3; maybe TRBD2 (5 bases). This clonotype originated in a man aged 18 to 29 who received the YFV17D yellow fever vaccine. Here the CDR3 reads CASSSRRQLTDTQYF. Here the CDR3 DNA reads TGTGCCAGCAGTTCCCGGAGGCAGCTCACAGATACGCAGTATTTT.